The entry below describes one T cell receptor (beta chain). One entry per CDR3 protein, called by TCRdb with MiXCR from the RT-PCR reads. The sample lists more than 600,000 distinct CDR3 sequences; approximately 15% were seen once. This TCR was recovered from a female donor in good health, serving as a healthy control. The sequenced material came from memory CD4+ T cells from blood.

The CDR3 here is CAMRTGLAGEQFF. CDR3 in DNA: TGTGCCATGCGGACAGGGCTGGCCGGTGAGCAGTTCTTC. The V and J genes are TRBV7-9 and TRBJ2-1, with TRBD1 matching 8 bases. There are 13 residues in the CDR3. After removal of 10 bases from V and 9 bases from J, the junction contained 11 bases not matched to a gene. Per the germline V gene, CDR1 is SEHNR and CDR2 is FQNEAQ (reference sequence).